The 13 T cell receptor beta chains listed next were all sequenced from one sample in a study of shared clonotypes between healthy human individuals. The method was immunoSEQ multiplex PCR; TCRdb's version includes in-frame clones alone and lacks a portion of them. This sample has over a million clones; 96% occur once, and the top ten carry about 1%. Sequenced: naive CD4+ T cells sorted from blood. Subset: CD45RA+ positively selected. The source of these receptors is a man aged 25 to 45 in good health.

The J gene is TRBJ2-1, the V gene TRBV11-2; no firm D call. V lost 0 bases to trimming and J lost 7 bases, with 16 bases between them. This CDR3 region has 16 residues. Germline-derived CDR1 and CDR2 are SGHAT and FQNNGV. CDR3 DNA sequence: TGTGCCAGCAGCTTAGAGCGGACGGTTGATGCGAATGAGCAGTTCTTC. Its protein is CASSLERTVDANEQFF. Full variable domain (remainder filled in from reference TRBV11-2 and TRBJ2-1): EAGVAQSPRYKIIEKRQSVAFWCNPISGHATLYWYQQILGQGPKLLIQFQNNGVVDDSQLPKDRFSAERLKGVDSTLKIQPAKLEDSAVYLCASSLERTVDANEQFFGPGTRLTVL.

The genes are TRBV11-1 and TRBJ2-1, with 13 bases that match TRBD2. The CDR3 is made up of 18 amino acids. The V segment lost 1 base and the J segment 5 bases; nucleotides outside the gene matches: 8. Germline V gives CDR1 SGHAT, CDR2 FQDESV (reference sequence). The CDR3 reads CASSLVPLLAGGDNEQFF. DNA for the CDR3: TGTGCCAGCAGCTTAGTCCCCCTACTAGCGGGAGGGGACAATGAGCAGTTCTTC.

This sequence joins TRBV27 and TRBJ1-2; D ambiguous. The ends were cut back, 5 bases at V and 2 bases at J, with 12 bases in the middle. CDR1 is MNHEY and CDR2 is SMNVEV in the germline V gene (reference sequence). The CDR3 is 14 amino acids. The CDR3 nucleotides are TGTGCCAGCAGTCAGTCTGGATTAAACTATGGCTACACCTTC. Encoded protein: CASSQSGLNYGYTF.

The rearrangement joins TRBV5-1 to TRBJ2-3; TRBD2 aligns across 9 bases. The CDR3 totals 16 residues. The germline gives CDR1 SGHRS, CDR2 YFSETQ. V lost 0 bases, J lost 7 bases, and 9 bases stayed unmatched. Here the CDR3 DNA reads TGCGCCAGCAGCTTGGCCGCTAGCGGGATTCCCAATACGCAGTATTTT. Protein sequence: CASSLAASGIPNTQYF.

The chain uses TRBV29-1 and TRBJ2-1, with TRBD2 identical over 10 bases. The germline CDR1 and CDR2 sequences are SQVTM and ANQGSEA. V shed 3 bases and J 0 bases; nucleotides not matched to a gene: 17. CDR3 size: 20 residues. This CDR3 is CSVDHLDLAGVGGSYNEQFF. The CDR3 DNA reads TGCAGCGTTGATCATCTTGACCTAGCGGGAGTGGGTGGCTCCTACAATGAGCAGTTCTTC.

In its sample, this clone was seen once. The CDR3 loop is CASNKFVSSGNYEQYF. DNA for the CDR3: TGTGCCAGCAACAAATTCGTCTCTAGCGGGAACTACGAGCAGTACTTC. The chain recombines TRBV11-2 with TRBJ2-7; 9 positions agree with TRBD2. The CDR3 has 16 residues. V trimming: 7 bases; J trimming: 3 bases; junction bases outside the gene matches: 13. Germline assignment: CDR1 SGHAT and CDR2 FQNNGV.

V is TRBV29-1 and J is TRBJ2-3; 13 bases are shared with TRBD2. The CDR3 is made up of 16 amino acids. Germline V CDR1 and CDR2: SQVTM, ANQGSEA. V shed 5 bases and J 0 bases; nucleotides not matched to a gene: 5. CDR3 nucleotide sequence: TGCAGCGTTCTGGGACTAGCGGGAATAAGCACAGATACGCAGTATTTT. Translated, it gives CSVLGLAGISTDTQYF.

The chain is built from TRBV11-2 and TRBJ2-7; 7 nucleotides match TRBD2. Germline V gene sequence: CDR1 SGHAT, CDR2 FQNNGV. The CDR3 length is 15 residues. The V gene end was trimmed by 0 bases and the J gene end by 4 bases; junction bases not matched to a gene: 6. The CDR3, as DNA: TGTGCCAGCAGCTTAGAGGGAGGGCCGTGGTACGAGCAGTACTTC. This sequence encodes CASSLEGGPWYEQYF.

The chain couples TRBV7-6 to TRBJ2-2; D call uncertain. The V end lost 4 bases, the J end lost 0 bases, and 12 bases lay between the germline ends. The CDR3 is 16 amino acids. CDR1 is SGHVS, CDR2 FNYEAQ, per germline. This CDR3 is CASSSSTSANTGELFF. The DNA of the CDR3 is TGTGCCAGCAGCTCCTCGACATCCGCGAACACCGGGGAGCTGTTTTTT.

CDR3 protein: CSVFTGVGTGELFF. CDR3 sequence (DNA): TGCAGCGTTTTCACAGGGGTGGGCACCGGGGAGCTGTTTTTT. The chain joins TRBV29-1 to TRBJ2-2; 7 nucleotides agree with TRBD1. Unmatched junction bases numbered 7, after V lost 5 bases and J lost 4 bases. Germline V CDR1 and CDR2: SQVTM, ANQGSEA. CDR3 length: 14 amino acids.

The chain carries TRBV14 and TRBJ2-1; D gene unclear. The V end lost 3 bases, the J end lost 5 bases, and 14 bases lay between the germline ends. The CDR3 runs to 15 residues. The V gene's germline CDR1 is SGHDN and CDR2 FVKESK. The CDR3 loop reads CASSQYRNSDNEQFF. The DNA of the CDR3 is TGTGCCAGCAGCCAGTATAGAAATTCGGACAATGAGCAGTTCTTC.

Regarding this clone: The sample contains more than one DNA sequence encoding this CDR3. V and J are TRBV7-2 and TRBJ2-7; TRBD2 agrees at 11 bases. The V and J ends lost 5 bases and 1 base, in that order; junction bases with no gene match: 4. The V gene's germline CDR1 is SGHTA and CDR2 FQGNSA. This CDR3 has 15 amino acids. CDR3 residues: CASSPRTSGSYEQYF. In nucleotides, the CDR3 is TGTGCCAGCAGCCCCAGGACTAGCGGGTCCTACGAGCAGTACTTC.

The CDR3 sequence: CASSLGVRAGGQETQYF. The CDR3 coding sequence is TGCGCCAGCAGCTTGGGGGTCCGGGCGGGTGGACAGGAGACCCAGTACTTC. This chain uses TRBV5-1 with TRBJ2-5; tentatively, D is TRBD1 (6 bases). Trimming pared 0 bases from V and 5 bases from J, leaving 20 bases between. The germline V gene has CDR1 SGHRS and CDR2 YFSETQ. The CDR3 is 17 amino acids.